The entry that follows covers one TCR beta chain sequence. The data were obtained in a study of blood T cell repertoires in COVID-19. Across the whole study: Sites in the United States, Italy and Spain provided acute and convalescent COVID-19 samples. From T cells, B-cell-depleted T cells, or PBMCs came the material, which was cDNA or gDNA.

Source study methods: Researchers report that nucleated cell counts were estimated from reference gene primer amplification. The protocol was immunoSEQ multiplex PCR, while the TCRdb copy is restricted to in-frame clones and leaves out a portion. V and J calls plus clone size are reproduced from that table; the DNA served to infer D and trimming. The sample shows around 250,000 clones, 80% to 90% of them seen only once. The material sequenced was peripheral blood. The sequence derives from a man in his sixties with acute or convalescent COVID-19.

This chain's CDR3 is CASSQNGGSNQPQHF. CDR3 in DNA: TGCGCCAGCAGCCAGAACGGGGGTAGCAATCAGCCCCAGCATTTT. The chain joins TRBV4-3 to TRBJ1-5; perhaps TRBD1 as D (5 bases). Germline CDR1 is LGHNA and CDR2 is YSLEER. CDR3 length: 15 amino acids. V shed 3 bases and J shed 0 bases, with 9 bases lying between them.